This record looks at one T cell receptor beta chain sequence and its context. It lacks a known antigen. The library was produced with the immunoSEQ multiplex PCR assay. The multiplex PCR relied on a mix of 60 forward primers for TCR Vbeta segments and 13 reverse primers for TCR Jbeta segments. The CDR3 region of rearranged TCR beta genes was amplified from genomic DNA by a multiplex PCR assay. Amplified TCR beta libraries were sequenced as 87-base-pair reads on the Illumina HiSeq System. The published analysis was carried out like this. Across the 670 or so repertoires, a later analysis counted 80 million or so unique TCR beta chains, 8.5 million to 12 million of which were shared by at least two donors. Raw reads were error-corrected and collapsed into unique sequences by a nearest-neighbor algorithm in which closely related sequences were merged to remove PCR and sequencing errors. Alignment of CDR3 sequences to IMGT reference sequences was used to assign V, D and J gene segments. For a sequence to be retained, a match of at least six nucleotides was required to both a V gene segment and a J gene segment. Rearrangements were called productive when the CDR3 lacked stop codons and stayed in frame with V and J; all others were non-productive. CDR3 was defined by IMGT convention, running from the second conserved V-encoded cysteine to the conserved J-encoded phenylalanine. In an earlier analysis of some 550 of the donors, sequences lacking an unambiguous match to a single V gene segment were excluded. An earlier analysis of several hundred of the donors called V segments functional above 56.7% productive rearrangements and segregating when the between-donor standard deviation exceeded 5%. A statistical classification framework was built for diagnosing cytomegalovirus status from the catalog of TCR beta chain sequences. In a later analysis, TCR nucleotide sequences were compared against IMGT/GENE-DB human TR gene sequences so that V and J genes could be assigned. In a later analysis, CDR3 sequences and most-parsimonious VDJ recombination scenarios were assigned using the TCRdist pipeline. A later analysis defined each TCR beta chain by its CDR3 amino acid sequence plus V-gene family, and excluded reads lacking a unique V-gene family. To address suspected cross-contamination and a sequencing artifact, a later analysis removed a few hundred highly shared, low-generation-probability nucleotide sequences. A later analysis calculated a clonal expansion index for each public chain from normalized within-repertoire ranks of inferred template counts. Generation probabilities in a later analysis came from a VDJ recombination model fitted to out-of-frame rearrangements, and those results were checked against IGoR. In a later analysis, hypergeometric tests were used to score TCR-TCR, TCR-HLA and TCR-CMV co-occurrence, with a repertoire-size bias correction applied to TCR pairs. False discovery rates were estimated in a later analysis by permuting HLA or CMV assignments 20 times. In a later analysis, co-occurring TCRs were grouped using DBSCAN, with TCRdist sequence similarity added in when clustering inside HLA-allele-positive subsets. For co-occurrence clustering, repertoires with fewer than 30,000 or more than 120,000 public chains were excluded, along with about five repertoires with anomalous nucleotide sharing. Here the immuneACCESS table is served through TCRdb, limited to in-frame sequences with V and J called. Missing clones are a known gap in these copies; in checked studies unresolved V genes cover under half, and the rest lacks a known reason. V and J calls plus clone size are reproduced from that table; the DNA served to infer D and trimming. This specimen's table enumerates about 54,000 clones. Together, the top ten hold approximately 7% of the sample.

This sample was taken from a study of cytomegalovirus exposure and HLA in healthy donors (TCRdb year 2017). Concerning the study at large: An earlier analysis of several hundred of the donors reported over 250 Gb of sequence data and approximately 120 million unique TCR beta sequences obtained from about 180 million T cells. In the later analysis, no new phenotypic data were used to find candidate immune exposures; instead, reliance was placed on TCR beta sequences and their occurrence across donors. In addition to the first cohort of approximately 650 subjects, a separate validation cohort of 130 or so different subjects was used. The study aimed to test whether cataloging public T cell receptors could reveal signatures of past pathogen exposure. An early release that covered roughly 600 HLA-typed donors contained approximately 300 gigabases of sequencing data and tens of millions of unique TCR sequences. To study patterns of TCR occurrence, a later analysis re-analyzed previously published TCR beta repertoires from hundreds of donors and added high-resolution HLA genotyping. Roughly 5 DR-DQ haplotypes were handled as single units for association and clustering, since linkage in the cohort was strong. Among some 410 genotyped donors of the cohort, an average of about 240,000 unique TCR beta nucleotide sequences was sequenced per donor, of which about 20% were non-productive. In an earlier analysis of roughly 600 of the donors, high-throughput TCR beta sequencing was used to judge whether each TCR beta V gene segment behaved as functional or pseudogenic. High-throughput TCR immunosequencing, statistical association of individual TCRs with disease status, and machine learning were combined to predict cytomegalovirus infection status. Donor age, sex, ethnicity and CMV serostatus were compiled together with the repertoire data. All discovery cohort repertoires had been generated using a single sequencing platform. The number of donors typed differed by locus, with 629-630 for A, B, C, DRB1 and DQB1, approximately 500 for DQA1, nearly 610 for DPA1, and around 430 for DPB1. Genome-wide SNP genotypes for about 65% of the roughly 670 donors were used in a later genetic analysis, which treated that subset as a discovery cohort. Of the roughly 430 genotyped donors, approximately 83% fell in the genetic ancestry cluster associated with self-reported Caucasian donors. The study used immunosequencing to profile the T cell repertoires of approximately 650 subjects and linked those repertoires to cytomegalovirus serostatus. Both class I and class II loci were covered by HLA typing, at four-digit resolution.

The CDR3 spans 16 residues, from the cysteine through the phenylalanine. Just the 48-base CDR3 DNA is kept, in frame starting at base 1. CDR1 is given as SGHRS and CDR2 as YFSETQ, both from the germline V gene. Unmatched junction bases come to 10, with V trimmed by 2 bases and J by 4 bases. The cohort consisted of 670 or so healthy bone marrow donors. At the time of sampling, every cohort member was nominally healthy, though immune exposures that went unrecorded were likely present. The donor was CMV seronegative and was included in the group of 352 seronegative cohort members. Every donor gave a peripheral blood sample, and the peripheral blood mononuclear cells from that sample were used for TCR beta sequencing. Genomic DNA extraction from the blood cell samples was performed with the Qiagen DNeasy Blood Extraction Kit. General findings and caveats noted by the study authors: A cluster of highly shared sequence variants was judged likely to represent a technical artifact of the sequencing pipeline. According to a later analysis, parvovirus B19, influenza, CMV and Epstein-Barr virus appeared linked to several top co-occurrence clusters. In vitro tests confirmed that three of the cytomegalovirus-associated TCR beta chains recognize cytomegalovirus antigens. Most TCR sequences were observed very rarely across donors, whereas some public TCRs were present in many individuals. In a later genetic analysis, fewer N-insertions in productive TCRs were reported among donors in an Asian-associated ancestry cluster than the roughly 670-donor mean. Compared with equally common non-associated chains, HLA-associated TCR beta chains in a later analysis were more clonally expanded and had lower generation probabilities. Specific HLA alleles were associated with about 17,000 TCR beta sequences at a false discovery rate of 0.05 in a later analysis. Roughly uniform sequencing depth across donors was assumed in presence/absence analyses, although this assumption may not hold. The authors suggested that the approach could potentially be extended to other disease states and immunological phenotypes. In an earlier analysis of a few hundred of the donors, most TCR beta V segments were observed in productive rearrangements about 87% or about 30% of the time, broadly matching IMGT annotations. A further reported finding was that TCR beta sequences accurately predicted the HLA-A and HLA-B alleles for most subjects in the first cohort. Because HLA typing was missing for some donors at each locus, association tests included only the typed subset. Because counts were too low, fewer than 20 rarely observed V segments, including chromosome 9 orphons, were excluded from the earlier analysis of about 500 of the donors. Assigning TCR associations to individual alleles was difficult when HLA alleles, especially DR and DQ, strongly co-occurred. Linkage disequilibrium might explain the correlated functional status among segregating V segments, but an unknown experimental factor could not be ruled out. According to a later analysis, most CMV-associated TCR beta chains appeared to be HLA-restricted, and the HLA associations seemed to be driven largely by CMV exposure. The classifier was reported to diagnose cytomegalovirus status with high specificity and sensitivity in both the original and validation cohorts. According to a later analysis, TCR association rates differed among HLA loci, with DRB1 alleles showing the most associated TCRs and HLA-C alleles showing the fewest. Immune exposure information for the cohort was limited to CMV serostatus. Only TCR beta chains were sequenced in this cohort, and the absence of alpha or paired-chain data limited detectable features. Some IMGT-functional V segments, including TRBV6-2 and TRBV6-3, could not be told apart with the 87-base-pair reads, so those segments were excluded. A later genetic analysis associated a missense DCLRE1C variant with V-gene and J-gene trimming of TCR beta chains, and an independent cohort replicated the association. In the study, approximately 160 TCR beta chains were listed as associated with cytomegalovirus.

This chain is built from TRBV5-1 and TRBJ1-2, with 8 central nucleotides matching TRBD1. The clonotype originates from a woman in her forties in good health and CMV-seronegative. The material sequenced was PBMCs. In nucleotide form, the sequence is TGCGCCAGCAGCTTACTTTGGCAGGGGGCCGGCTATGGCTACACCTTC. The translation is CASSLLWQGAGYGYTF.